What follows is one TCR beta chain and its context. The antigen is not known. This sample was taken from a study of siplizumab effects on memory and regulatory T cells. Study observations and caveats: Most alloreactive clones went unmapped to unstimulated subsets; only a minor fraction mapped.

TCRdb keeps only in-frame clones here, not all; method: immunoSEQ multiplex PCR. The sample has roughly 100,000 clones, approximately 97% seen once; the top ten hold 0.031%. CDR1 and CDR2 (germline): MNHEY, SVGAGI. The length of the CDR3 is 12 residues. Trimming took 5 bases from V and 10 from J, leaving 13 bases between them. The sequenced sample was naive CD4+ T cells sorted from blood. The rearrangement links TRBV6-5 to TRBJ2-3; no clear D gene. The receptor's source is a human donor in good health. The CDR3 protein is CASSPELIPQYF. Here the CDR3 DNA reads TGTGCCAGCAGTCCTGAGCTGATACCGCAGTATTTT.